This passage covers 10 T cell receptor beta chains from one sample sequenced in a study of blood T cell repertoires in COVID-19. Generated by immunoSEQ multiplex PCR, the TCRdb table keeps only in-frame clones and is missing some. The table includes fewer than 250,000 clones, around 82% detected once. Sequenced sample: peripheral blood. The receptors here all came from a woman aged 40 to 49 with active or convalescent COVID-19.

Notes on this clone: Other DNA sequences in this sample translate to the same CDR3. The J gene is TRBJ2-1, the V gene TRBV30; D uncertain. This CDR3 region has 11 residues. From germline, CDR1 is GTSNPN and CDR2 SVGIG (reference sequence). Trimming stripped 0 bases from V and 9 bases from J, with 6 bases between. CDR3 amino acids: CAWSVRGEQFF. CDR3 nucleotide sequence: TGTGCCTGGAGTGTACGAGGTGAGCAGTTCTTC.

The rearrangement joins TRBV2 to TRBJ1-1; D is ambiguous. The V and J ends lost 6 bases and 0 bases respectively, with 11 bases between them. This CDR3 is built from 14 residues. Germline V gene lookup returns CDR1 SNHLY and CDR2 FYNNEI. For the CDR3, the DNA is TGTGCCAGCAGCCCAGAAGTGATGAACACTGAAGCTTTCTTT. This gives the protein CASSPEVMNTEAFF. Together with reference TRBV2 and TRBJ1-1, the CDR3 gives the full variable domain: EPEVTQTPSHQVTQMGQEVILRCVPISNHLYFYWYRQILGQKVEFLVSFYNNEISEKSEIFDDQFSVERPDGSNFTLKIRSTKLEDSAMYFCASSPEVMNTEAFFGQGTRLTVV.

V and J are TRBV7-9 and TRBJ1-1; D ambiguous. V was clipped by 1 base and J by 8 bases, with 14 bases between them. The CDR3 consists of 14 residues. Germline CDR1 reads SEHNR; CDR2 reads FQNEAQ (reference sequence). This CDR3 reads CASSLDAGLVEAFF. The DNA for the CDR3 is TGTGCCAGCAGCTTAGACGCGGGGTTGGTAGAAGCTTTCTTT. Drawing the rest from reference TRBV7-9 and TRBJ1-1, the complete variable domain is DTGVSQNPRHKITKRGQNVTFRCDPISEHNRLYWYRQTLGQGPEFLTYFQNEAQLEKSRLLSDRFSAERPKGSFSTLEIQRTEQGDSAMYLCASSLDAGLVEAFFGQGTRLTVV.

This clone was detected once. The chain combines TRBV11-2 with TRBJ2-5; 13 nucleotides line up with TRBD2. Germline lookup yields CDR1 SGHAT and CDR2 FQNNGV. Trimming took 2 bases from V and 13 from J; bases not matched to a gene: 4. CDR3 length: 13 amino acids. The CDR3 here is CASSLSTSGGGYF. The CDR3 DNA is TGTGCCAGCAGCTTAAGCACTAGCGGGGGGGGGTACTTC.

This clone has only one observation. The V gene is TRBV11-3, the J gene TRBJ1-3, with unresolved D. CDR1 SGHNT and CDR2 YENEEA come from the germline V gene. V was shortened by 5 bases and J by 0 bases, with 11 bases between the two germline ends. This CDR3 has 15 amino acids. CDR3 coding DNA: TGTGCCAGCAGCCTCCACACAGACTCTGGAAACACCATATATTTT. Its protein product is CASSLHTDSGNTIYF.

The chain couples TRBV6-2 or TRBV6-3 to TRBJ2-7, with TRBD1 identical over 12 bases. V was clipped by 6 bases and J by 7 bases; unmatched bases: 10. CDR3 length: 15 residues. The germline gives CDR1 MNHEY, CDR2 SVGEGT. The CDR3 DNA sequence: TGTGCCAGCAGCCCAACCGGGACAGGGGGCGAAGAGCAGTACTTC. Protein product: CASSPTGTGGEEQYF.

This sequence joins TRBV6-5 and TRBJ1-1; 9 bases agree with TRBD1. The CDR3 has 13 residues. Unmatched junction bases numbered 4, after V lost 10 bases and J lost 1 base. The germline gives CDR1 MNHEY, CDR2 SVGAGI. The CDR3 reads CAIGGQGNTEAFF. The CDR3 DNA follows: TGTGCCATAGGGGGACAGGGGAACACTGAAGCTTTCTTT.

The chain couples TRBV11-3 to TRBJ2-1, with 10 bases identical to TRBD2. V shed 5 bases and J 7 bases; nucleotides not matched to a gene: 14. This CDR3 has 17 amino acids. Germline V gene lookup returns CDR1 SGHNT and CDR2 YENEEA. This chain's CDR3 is CASSRGIAGGFENEQFF. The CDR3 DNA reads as TGTGCCAGCAGCCGCGGCATAGCGGGAGGATTTGAGAATGAGCAGTTCTTC.

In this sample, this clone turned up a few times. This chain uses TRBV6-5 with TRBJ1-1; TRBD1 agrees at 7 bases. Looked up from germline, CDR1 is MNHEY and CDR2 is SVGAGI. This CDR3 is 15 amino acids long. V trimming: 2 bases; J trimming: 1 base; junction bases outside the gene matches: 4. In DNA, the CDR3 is TGTGCCAGCAGTTACCCGGGACAGAGGAACACTGAAGCTTTCTTT. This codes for CASSYPGQRNTEAFF.

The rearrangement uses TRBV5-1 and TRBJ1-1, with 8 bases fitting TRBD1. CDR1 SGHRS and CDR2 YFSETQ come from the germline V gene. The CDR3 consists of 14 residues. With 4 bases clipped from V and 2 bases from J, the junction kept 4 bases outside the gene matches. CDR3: CASSPTGANTEAFF. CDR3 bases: TGCGCCAGCAGCCCGACAGGGGCAAACACTGAAGCTTTCTTT.